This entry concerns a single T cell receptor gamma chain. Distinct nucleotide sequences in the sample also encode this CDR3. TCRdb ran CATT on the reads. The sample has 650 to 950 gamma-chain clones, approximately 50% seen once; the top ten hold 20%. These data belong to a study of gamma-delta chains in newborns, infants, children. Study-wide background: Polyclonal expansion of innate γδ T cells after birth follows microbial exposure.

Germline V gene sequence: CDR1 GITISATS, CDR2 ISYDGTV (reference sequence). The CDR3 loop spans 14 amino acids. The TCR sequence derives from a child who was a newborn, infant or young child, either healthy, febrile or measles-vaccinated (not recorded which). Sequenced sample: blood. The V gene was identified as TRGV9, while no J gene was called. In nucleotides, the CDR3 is TGTGCCTTGTGGGCCTCGTTGGGCAAAAAAATCAAGGTATTC. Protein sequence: CALWASLGKKIKVF.